This is a list of T cell receptor beta chains from one sample in a study of blood T cell repertoires in COVID-19. The method was immunoSEQ multiplex PCR; TCRdb's version includes in-frame clones alone and lacks a portion of them. The profile shows under 200,000 clones, around 85% of them singletons. Material: peripheral blood. The receptor source for this set is a man aged 60 to 69 with acute or convalescent COVID-19. Both conserved end residues are part of each CDR3. A D gene is named only where the DNA matches it firmly. Where a row states a size, it is once, few, many or the class of an expanded clone; other rows omit it.

d_call,clone_size,v_call,j_call,cdr3_nt,cdr3_aa
TRBD1,-,TRBV5-1,TRBJ2-3,TGCGCCAGCAGCCCGGGACAGGAGAGCACAGATACGCAGTATTTT,CASSPGQESTDTQYF
-,-,TRBV27,TRBJ1-2,TGTGCCAGCAGTTTTGGGGGGACCAGTGGGGCGTACACCTTC,CASSFGGTSGAYTF
TRBD1,-,TRBV18,TRBJ1-1,TGTGCCAGCTCCCTCGGGACAGGGGGCCTCACTGAAGCTTTCTTT,CASSLGTGGLTEAFF
-,-,TRBV6-2/TRBV6-3,TRBJ2-4,TGTGCCAGCAGTTCACCTCCGAGGACTGGTTCTGTTCAGTACTTC,CASSSPPRTGSVQYF
-,-,TRBV29-1,TRBJ1-4,TGCAGCGTAAGGACAGCTTATAATGAAAAACTGTTTTTT,CSVRTAYNEKLFF
-,-,TRBV6-5,TRBJ1-5,TGTGCCAGCGGTTGGGAGGAGCCCCAGCATTTT,CASGWEEPQHF
TRBD1,once,TRBV28,TRBJ1-1,TGTGCCAGCGGGACAGGAACTAAGGCTTTCTTT,CASGTGTKAFF
TRBD2,many,TRBV7-2,TRBJ2-1,TGTGCCAGCAGCCCAAGCGGGAGCCAATACAATGAGCAGTTCTTC,CASSPSGSQYNEQFF
TRBD1,few,TRBV6-5,TRBJ1-2,TGTGCCAGCAGGGAGACAGGGTTTCATGGCTACACCTTC,CASRETGFHGYTF
-,many,TRBV11-2,TRBJ1-3,TGTGCCAGCGCCGGAGTTGGCTCTGGAAACACCATATATTTT,CASAGVGSGNTIYF
TRBD2,-,TRBV2,TRBJ2-7,TGTGCCAGTAGCGGGAGGGCTTACGAGCAGTACTTC,CASSGRAYEQYF
TRBD1,-,TRBV28,TRBJ1-6,TGTGCCAGCAGTACTCAGGGGGTACGTTCACCCCTCCACTTT,CASSTQGVRSPLHF
-,-,TRBV19,TRBJ2-6,TGTGCCAGTAGTTTTAACTCTGGGGCCAACGTCCTGACTTTC,CASSFNSGANVLTF
TRBD2,few,TRBV5-1,TRBJ2-1,TGCGCCAGCAGCTTCAACGCAGCGGGAGGCAATGAGCAGTTCTTC,CASSFNAAGGNEQFF
TRBD1,-,TRBV7-8,TRBJ1-2,TGTGCCAGCAGCCCTCGGACAGGGGTCCCTTGGTATGGCTACACCTTC,CASSPRTGVPWYGYTF
-,-,TRBV3-1/TRBV3-2,TRBJ2-6,TGTGCCAGCAGCCAAGATCGAGTCGGGGCTGGGGCCAACGTCCTGACTTTC,CASSQDRVGAGANVLTF
-,few,TRBV12-3/TRBV12-4,TRBJ1-2,TGTGCCAGCAGTTTCCCAGAAAACTATGGCTACACCTTC,CASSFPENYGYTF
-,-,TRBV27,TRBJ2-5,TGTGCCAGCAGTCCACAGGGACAAGAGACCCAGTACTTC,CASSPQGQETQYF
TRBD1,-,TRBV28,TRBJ1-1,TGTGCCGACAGCCCCACAGGGGGCCCGGCCACTGAAGCTTTCTTT,CADSPTGGPATEAFF